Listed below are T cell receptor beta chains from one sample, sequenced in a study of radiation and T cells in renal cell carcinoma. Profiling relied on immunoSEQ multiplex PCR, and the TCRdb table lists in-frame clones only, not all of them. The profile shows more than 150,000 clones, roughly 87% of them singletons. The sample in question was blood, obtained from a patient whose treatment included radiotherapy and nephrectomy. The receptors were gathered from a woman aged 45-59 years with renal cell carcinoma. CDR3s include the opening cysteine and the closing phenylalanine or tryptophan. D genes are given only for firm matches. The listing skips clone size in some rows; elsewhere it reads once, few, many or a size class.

CASSPLWAIAASSYNEQFF	TGTGCCAGCAGCCCTCTCTGGGCCATAGCGGCGAGCTCCTACAATGAGCAGTTCTTC	TRBJ2-1	.	TRBV7-6	.
CASKNRGTGYGYTF	TGTGCCAGTAAAAACAGGGGAACGGGATATGGCTACACCTTC	TRBJ1-2	.	TRBV19	TRBD1
CASSLGRFFSTDTQYF	TGTGCCAGCAGCTTAGGACGGTTTTTTAGCACAGATACGCAGTATTTT	TRBJ2-3	.	TRBV7-8	.
CASSSQGSINQPQHF	TGTGCCAGCAGCTCTCAGGGATCCATTAATCAGCCCCAGCATTTT	TRBJ1-5	.	TRBV7-9	.
CASRSTGTGATEAFF	TGTGCCAGCAGGTCTACCGGGACAGGGGCGACTGAAGCTTTCTTT	TRBJ1-1	.	TRBV6-5	TRBD1
CASSSGLAGDASTDTQYF	TGTGCCAGCAGCTCAGGACTAGCGGGGGACGCTAGCACAGATACGCAGTATTTT	TRBJ2-3	.	TRBV13	TRBD2
CASSLAPQRLAGDNEQFF	TGTGCCAGCAGCTTAGCGCCCCAACGACTAGCGGGGGACAATGAGCAGTTCTTC	TRBJ2-1	.	TRBV11-2	TRBD2
CASRTTGDIEQFF	TGTGCCAGCAGAACTACGGGGGATATTGAGCAGTTCTTC	TRBJ2-1	.	TRBV6-5	.
CASSIDPTGENIQYF	TGTGCCAGTAGTATCGATCCGACAGGGGAAAACATTCAGTACTTC	TRBJ2-4	.	TRBV19	TRBD1
CASSVSWQQETQYF	TGTGCCAGCAGCGTGTCTTGGCAGCAAGAGACCCAGTACTTC	TRBJ2-5	.	TRBV9	.
CAWGDGNTEAFF	TGTGCCTGGGGGGACGGGAACACTGAAGCTTTCTTT	TRBJ1-1	.	TRBV30	.
CATQSRTGWDQPQHF	TGTGCCACCCAGTCTCGGACAGGGTGGGATCAGCCCCAGCATTTT	TRBJ1-5	.	TRBV15	TRBD1
CSVVGGGGQETQYF	TGCAGCGTTGTTGGCGGGGGAGGACAAGAGACCCAGTACTTC	TRBJ2-5	.	TRBV29-1	TRBD2
CASRGDQETQYF	TGTGCCAGCAGGGGAGACCAAGAGACCCAGTACTTC	TRBJ2-5	.	TRBV6-1	.
CASSPALPGDTEAFF	TGTGCCAGCTCACCCGCCCTTCCCGGGGACACTGAAGCTTTCTTT	TRBJ1-1	once	TRBV18	.
CASSSDRLATNEKLFF	TGTGCCAGCTCATCAGACAGGCTTGCAACTAATGAAAAACTGTTTTTT	TRBJ1-4	once	TRBV18	.
CASSLAGFSGANVLTF	TGTGCCAGCAGCTTAGCGGGGTTCTCTGGGGCCAACGTCCTGACTTTC	TRBJ2-6	.	TRBV11-2	.
CASSPSLWAYEQYF	TGTGCCAGTAGTCCCTCCCTTTGGGCCTACGAGCAGTACTTC	TRBJ2-7	once	TRBV19	.
CASSVTGGGQPQHF	TGTGCCAGTAGCGTGACAGGGGGAGGTCAGCCCCAGCATTTT	TRBJ1-5	.	TRBV19	TRBD1
CASSLGQASLETEAFF	TGTGCCAGCAGTTTGGGACAGGCTTCGCTTGAAACTGAAGCTTTCTTT	TRBJ1-1	.	TRBV6-6	TRBD1
CASSLFQGFSGANVLTF	TGTGCCAGCTCTCTCTTTCAGGGTTTTTCTGGGGCCAACGTCCTGACTTTC	TRBJ2-6	.	TRBV18	.
CSVRDTEAFF	TGCAGCGTTAGGGACACTGAAGCTTTCTTT	TRBJ1-1	.	TRBV29-1	.
CASGLQGAGEKLFF	TGTGCTAGTGGCCTACAGGGGGCTGGTGAAAAACTGTTTTTT	TRBJ1-4	.	TRBV12-5	TRBD1
CATSRDGGVETQYF	TGTGCCACCAGCAGAGATGGCGGGGTGGAGACCCAGTACTTC	TRBJ2-5	.	TRBV15	.
CASSLAGVLGSYNEQFF	TGTGCCAGCAGCTTAGCAGGTGTTCTAGGGTCCTACAATGAGCAGTTCTTC	TRBJ2-1	.	TRBV7-9	.
CASSNGSTGANVLTF	TGTGCCAGCAGCAACGGGTCTACCGGGGCCAACGTCCTGACTTTC	TRBJ2-6	.	TRBV21-1	.
CASTRTGSSTNEKLFF	TGTGCCAGCACCCGGACAGGGAGTTCAACTAATGAAAAACTGTTTTTT	TRBJ1-4	.	TRBV2	TRBD1
CASSARLAGGYNEQFF	TGTGCCAGCAGCGCCCGACTAGCGGGGGGGTACAATGAGCAGTTCTTC	TRBJ2-1	few	TRBV9	TRBD2
CASSQDGVGTGVSPLHF	TGCGCCAGCAGCCAAGATGGGGTCGGGACAGGGGTTTCACCCCTCCACTTT	TRBJ1-6	.	TRBV4-3	TRBD1
CASSKGGGAADTQYF	TGTGCCAGCAGTAAGGGCGGGGGGGCGGCAGATACGCAGTATTTT	TRBJ2-3	few	TRBV27	TRBD2
CASSLRQGPHQPQHF	TGTGCCAGCAGCTTAAGACAGGGCCCCCATCAGCCCCAGCATTTT	TRBJ1-5	.	TRBV7-2	TRBD1
CASSPGGGIIEQYF	TGTGCCAGCAGCCCTGGGGGGGGGATTATCGAGCAGTACTTC	TRBJ2-7	.	TRBV6-5	TRBD2
CASRLVVAARGNRGTEAFF	TGTGCAAGTCGCTTAGTCGTTGCCGCCAGAGGGAACAGGGGCACTGAAGCTTTCTTT	TRBJ1-1	few	TRBV12-2	.
CASRPRDFIYEQYF	TGTGCCAGCAGACCACGGGACTTCATCTACGAGCAGTACTTC	TRBJ2-7	.	TRBV6-5	.
CASRLGGAFTAYYGYTF	TGTGCCAGCAGGCTTGGCGGAGCCTTCACTGCCTACTATGGCTACACCTTC	TRBJ1-2	.	TRBV5-6	.
CASSQVLSGANVLTF	TGTGCCAGCAGCCAGGTTCTCTCTGGGGCCAACGTCCTGACTTTC	TRBJ2-6	.	TRBV7-2	.
CASSENRVQGLLQPQHF	TGTGCCAGCAGTGAAAACCGCGTACAGGGTCTTCTCCAGCCCCAGCATTTT	TRBJ1-5	.	TRBV6-1	.
CASSLGLQGYEQYF	TGCGCCAGCAGCTTGGGTCTACAGGGCTACGAGCAGTACTTC	TRBJ2-7	once	TRBV5-1	.
CASSSTQDTEAFF	TGTGCCAGCAGCTCAACCCAGGACACTGAAGCTTTCTTT	TRBJ1-1	.	TRBV7-9	.
CASSPPAGGSYNEQFF	TGCGCCAGCAGCCCCCCAGCGGGGGGATCCTACAATGAGCAGTTCTTC	TRBJ2-1	.	TRBV5-1	TRBD2
CASSEIAGQPQHF	TGTGCCAGCAGTGAAATAGCCGGGCAGCCCCAGCATTTT	TRBJ1-5	.	TRBV2	.
CAWSGAPQETQYF	TGTGCCTGGAGTGGGGCCCCCCAAGAGACCCAGTACTTC	TRBJ2-5	.	TRBV30	.
CASSLVPDSGNTIYF	TGTGCCAGCAGCTTGGTGCCGGACTCTGGAAACACCATATATTTT	TRBJ1-3	.	TRBV5-4	.
CASSPQARGGTDTQYF	TGTGCCAGCAGCCCCCAGGCTCGGGGGGGCACAGATACGCAGTATTTT	TRBJ2-3	.	TRBV21-1	.
CASSHRGGGSSAFF	TGCGCCAGCAGCCATCGCGGAGGCGGTTCTTCGGCTTTCTTT	TRBJ1-1	.	TRBV4-3	.
CASSTGPETGGAGGYTF	TGTGCCAGTAGTACCGGCCCGGAGACAGGGGGCGCGGGGGGCTACACCTTC	TRBJ1-2	.	TRBV19	TRBD1
CASSQDLGQGRDTQYF	TGTGCCAGCAGCCAAGATTTAGGACAGGGAAGAGATACGCAGTATTTT	TRBJ2-3	.	TRBV14	TRBD1
CASSKARAPLNTDTQYF	TGTGCCAGCAGCAAAGCGAGGGCCCCGCTTAACACAGATACGCAGTATTTT	TRBJ2-3	few	TRBV21-1	.
CAWSVFGQGRFF	TGTGCCTGGAGTGTATTTGGCCAGGGCAGGTTCTTC	TRBJ2-1	.	TRBV30	.